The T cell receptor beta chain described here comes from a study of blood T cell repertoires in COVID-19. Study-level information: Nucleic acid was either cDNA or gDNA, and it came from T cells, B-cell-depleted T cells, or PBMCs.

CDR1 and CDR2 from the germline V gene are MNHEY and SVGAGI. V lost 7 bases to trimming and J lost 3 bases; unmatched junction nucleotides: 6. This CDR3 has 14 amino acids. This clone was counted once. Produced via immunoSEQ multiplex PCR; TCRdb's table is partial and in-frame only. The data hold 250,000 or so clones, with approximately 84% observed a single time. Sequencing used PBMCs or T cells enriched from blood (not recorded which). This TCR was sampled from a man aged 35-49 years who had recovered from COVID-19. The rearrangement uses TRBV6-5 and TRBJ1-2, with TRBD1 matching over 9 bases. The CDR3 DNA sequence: TGTGCCAGCACTCCACAGGGGGCGGACTATGGCTACACCTTC. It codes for CASTPQGADYGYTF.